This T cell receptor beta chain was sequenced in a study of Ad26.COV2.S vaccination and SARS-CoV-2 variants. General study points: Total T cell responses, in the TCR breadth and depth analyses, may have been underestimated.

The sample holds one count of this clone. What it recognizes is unknown. Only in-frame clones appear in the TCRdb table, and some are missing; sequencing was by immunoSEQ multiplex PCR. The table lists about 440,000 clones, approximately 90% of them singletons. The V gene end was trimmed by 7 bases and the J gene end by 3 bases; junction bases not matched to a gene: 5. Germline assignment: CDR1 LNHDA and CDR2 SQIVND (reference sequence). CDR3 length: 14 amino acids. Documented treatment: around 19 received Ad26.COV2.S at low or high dose, single or two shots; 5 received placebo; per-sample allocation not given. All samples were drawn on day 63, counting from the first vaccine or placebo injection.

The chain links TRBV19 to TRBJ1-1, with 10 bases fitting TRBD1. The source is a person aged 18-65 years who received the Ad26.COV2.S COVID-19 vaccine or a placebo. The input for sequencing was peripheral blood, taken in a trial of Ad26.COV2.S vaccine versus placebo. The CDR3 region is CASTPTGGYTEAFF. CDR3 in DNA: TGTGCCAGTACCCCGACAGGGGGCTACACTGAAGCTTTCTTT.